The present entry profiles one TCR beta chain with its context. Its binding antigen is unknown. Base qualities are not recorded, but no much larger clone differs from it by a single base. V is shortened by 4 bases, J by 1 base, and the region joining them spans 11 bases. The CDR1 and CDR2 encoded by the germline V gene (reference sequence) are DFQATT and SNEGSKA. Reading from cysteine to phenylalanine, the CDR3 counts 13 amino acids. Only the CDR3 part of the read is kept: 39 bases, read in frame from the first base. This entry is derived from a study of T cell repertoires in cytomegalovirus infection (dated by TCRdb to between 2018 and 2021). A note on the overall study: The HLA type of each donor mattered for the analysis, because public TCR beta signatures pointed to carriage of CMV infection along with the matching HLA type.

These reads were obtained on an Illumina HiSeq 1500. The public reads were quality trimmed at Q25 with fastp and then assembled into clones with MiXCR by TCRdb, keeping productive beta chains. Entries are consolidated by CDR3 protein sequence, retaining the most common genes and DNA. The sample has about 46,000 distinct CDR3 sequences on record, around 20% of them singletons. 15% to 20% of the sample is in the top ten clones. The study at large found these results: In both this cohort and an independent cohort of 350 or so donors, the cumulative frequency of public TCR beta family members distinguished carriers of CMV infection plus the relevant HLA type. The ex vivo response was dominated by HLA-C-restricted CMV-specific TCR beta clonotypes, which also provided the single most frequent clonotype in two of eight donors.

The sequence was obtained from a human donor in good health (CMV status not recorded). Some clones in this sample may be carry-over from other donors' samples. Material for sequencing was PBMCs, sequenced either directly or after in vitro stimulation (not recorded which). In this chain, TRBV20-1 is recombined with TRBJ2-7, and possibly TRBD1, on 6 matching bases. The DNA sequence is given as TGCAGTGCTACAGGACAGTCTTCCTACGAGCAGTACTTC. Translated, this gives CSATGQSSYEQYF.